Sequencing of this T cell receptor beta chain was carried out in a study of regulatory T cells in long-lasting Graves disease. Combining iRepertoire HTBI primers with Arm-PCR of CDR3 regions, the authors built TCR beta libraries. MiXCR was run by TCRdb on the multiplex PCR reads, yielding one entry per CDR3 protein. Of approximately 540,000 distinct CDR3 sequences in the sample, around 11% were seen once. The germline V and J ends were trimmed by 3 bases and 4 bases, with 9 bases remaining between them. The CDR3 has 13 amino acids. Germline CDR1 LNHDA, CDR2 SQIVND (reference sequence). Time point specified: newly diagnosed GD, antithyroid drugs for less than 3 months. PBMC RNA served as the TCR library source. In addition, the sample was reused for a study of T cells in Graves' hyperthyroidism and ophthalmopathy. That investigation notes: For Graves' hyperthyroidism to be stable, ophthalmopathy could not progress within 18 months.

The sequences come from peripheral blood mononuclear cells (PBMCs), collected at new diagnosis, from a patient treated with antithyroid drugs. V usage is TRBV19 and J usage is TRBJ2-5; D is ambiguous. The sequence was collected from a woman aged 25-40 years with Graves disease. This CDR3 is CASSIRVSETQYF. As DNA, the CDR3 is TGTGCCAGTAGTATTAGGGTGTCAGAGACCCAGTACTTC.